This is a list of T cell receptor beta chains from one sample in a study of blood T cells in healthy people across ages. TCRdb reanalysed the 5' RACE reads using MiXCR and keeps one entry per CDR3 protein. The sample gives around 1,500,000 distinct CDR3 sequences, around 42% of which show up once; 7% to 9% is in the top ten. The source material was blood. The receptors here all came from a woman younger than 30 in good health. Both conserved end residues are part of each CDR3. A D gene is named only where the DNA matches it firmly. The size entry is marked missing in some rows and otherwise reads once, few, many or a size class.

>TRBJ1-1|NA|TRBV6-5|TRBD1|16
CASSYSWDRMNTEAFF
TGTGCCAGCAGTTACTCTTGGGACAGGATGAACACTGAAGCTTTCTTT
>TRBJ2-5|few|TRBV6-5|TRBD2|12
CATWGGMETQYF
TGTGCCACTTGGGGAGGGATGGAGACCCAGTACTTC
>TRBJ2-7|NA|TRBV28|NA|13
CASRGRYSYERYF
TGTGCCAGCAGAGGGAGGTACAGCTACGAGCGGTACTTC
>TRBJ2-5|NA|TRBV5-1|TRBD2|14
CASSHETSHNEQYF
TGCGCCAGCAGCCACGAGACTAGCCACAATGAGCAGTACTTC
>TRBJ2-1|NA|TRBV27|TRBD2|12
CASIFRGERVFF
TGTGCCAGCATTTTCCGGGGGGAGCGGGTGTTCTTC
>TRBJ2-3|NA|TRBV12-3/TRBV12-4|NA|14
CASSLVSKWDTQYF
TGTGCCAGCAGTTTGGTCTCTAAGTGGGATACGCAGTATTTT
>TRBJ2-1|few|TRBV20-1|NA|13
CSARLGSDNEQFF
TGCAGTGCTCGACTGGGCTCCGACAATGAGCAGTTCTTC
>TRBJ1-1|NA|TRBV20-1|NA|13
CSARDLGQWEAFF
TGCAGTGCTAGAGATCTCGGGCAGTGGGAAGCTTTCTTT
>TRBJ2-6|NA|TRBV2|TRBD1|16
CASTPGQGAGANVLTF
TGTGCCAGCACTCCGGGACAGGGGGCTGGGGCCAACGTCCTGACTTTC
>TRBJ2-1|NA|TRBV5-1|TRBD1|15
CASSLDPGGKNEQFF
TGCGCCAGCAGCTTGGATCCAGGGGGCAAGAATGAGCAGTTCTTC
>TRBJ2-7|NA|TRBV6-5|TRBD1|12
CATGQGALRQYF
TGTGCCACCGGACAGGGGGCGCTTCGGCAGTACTTC
>TRBJ2-5|NA|TRBV12-3/TRBV12-4|NA|15
CASSRSTGGQETQYF
TGTGCCAGCAGCCGATCGACTGGCGGACAAGAGACCCAGTACTTC
>TRBJ2-3|NA|TRBV9|TRBD2|15
CASSTSGVGPDTQYF
TGTGCCAGCAGCACTAGCGGAGTCGGTCCAGATACGCAGTATTTT
>TRBJ2-2|few|TRBV29-1|NA|12
CTGQSNTGELFF
TGCACCGGACAGTCGAACACCGGGGAGCTGTTTTTT
>TRBJ2-1|few|TRBV6-5|NA|14
CASKPGHGFNEQFF
TGTGCCAGCAAACCGGGACACGGGTTCAATGAGCAGTTCTTC
>TRBJ2-5|NA|TRBV12-3/TRBV12-4|TRBD1|15
CASRSLGTGEETQYF
TGTGCCAGCAGATCTCTCGGGACAGGGGAAGAGACCCAGTACTTC
>TRBJ2-1|NA|TRBV4-1|NA|16
CASSPLATSSYNEQFF
TGCGCCAGCAGCCCGCTAGCGACGAGCTCCTACAATGAGCAGTTCTTC
>TRBJ1-1|NA|TRBV7-6|NA|14
CASSQSGGITEAFF
TGTGCCAGCAGCCAAAGCGGGGGGATCACTGAAGCTTTCTTT
>TRBJ2-3|NA|TRBV20-1|NA|16
CSAYTLFGESTDTQYF
TGCAGTGCATATACCCTGTTCGGGGAGAGCACAGATACGCAGTATTTT
>TRBJ2-5|NA|TRBV5-1|NA|17
CASSFVLLEGNQETQYF
TGCGCCAGCAGCTTTGTTTTGCTTGAGGGAAACCAAGAGACCCAGTACTTC
>TRBJ1-5|NA|TRBV7-4|TRBD1|15
CAITSGTEPIRPQHF
TGTGCCATCACATCCGGGACAGAACCTATCAGGCCCCAGCATTTT